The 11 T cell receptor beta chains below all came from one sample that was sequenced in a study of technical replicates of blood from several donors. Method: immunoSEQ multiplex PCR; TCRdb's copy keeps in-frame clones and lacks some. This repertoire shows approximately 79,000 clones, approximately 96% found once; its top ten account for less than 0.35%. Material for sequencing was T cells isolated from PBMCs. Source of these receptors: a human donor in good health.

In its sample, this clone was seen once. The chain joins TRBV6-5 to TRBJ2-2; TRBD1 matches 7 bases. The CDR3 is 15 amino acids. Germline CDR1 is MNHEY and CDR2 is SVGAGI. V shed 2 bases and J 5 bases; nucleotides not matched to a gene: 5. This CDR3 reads CASSYQGTDTGELFF. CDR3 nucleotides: TGTGCCAGCAGTTACCAGGGGACAGATACCGGGGAGCTGTTTTTT.

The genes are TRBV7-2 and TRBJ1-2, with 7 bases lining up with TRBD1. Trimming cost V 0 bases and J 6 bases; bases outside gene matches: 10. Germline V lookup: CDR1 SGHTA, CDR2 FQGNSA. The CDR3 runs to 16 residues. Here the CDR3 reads CASSLAPTGSKNGYTF. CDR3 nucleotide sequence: TGTGCCAGCAGCTTAGCCCCGACAGGGTCCAAGAATGGCTACACCTTC.

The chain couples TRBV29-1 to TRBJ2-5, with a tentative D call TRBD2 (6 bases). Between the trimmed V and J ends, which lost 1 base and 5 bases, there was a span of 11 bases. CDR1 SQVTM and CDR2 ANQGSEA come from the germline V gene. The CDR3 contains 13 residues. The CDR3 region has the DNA TGCAGCGTTGAAGGGGGAGGTTGGGAGACCCAGTACTTC. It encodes CSVEGGGWETQYF.

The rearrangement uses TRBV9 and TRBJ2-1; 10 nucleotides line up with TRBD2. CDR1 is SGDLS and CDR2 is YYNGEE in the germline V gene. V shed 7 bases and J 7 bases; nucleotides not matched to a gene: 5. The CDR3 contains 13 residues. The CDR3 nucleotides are TGTGCCAGCGAAAGCGGGAGGGCAAATGAGCAGTTCTTC. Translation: CASESGRANEQFF.

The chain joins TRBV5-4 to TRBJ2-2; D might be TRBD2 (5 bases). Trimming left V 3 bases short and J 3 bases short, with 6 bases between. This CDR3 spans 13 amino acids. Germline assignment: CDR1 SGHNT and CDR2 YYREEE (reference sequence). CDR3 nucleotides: TGTGCCAGCAGCTGGACTTACACCGGGGAGCTGTTTTTT. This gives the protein CASSWTYTGELFF.

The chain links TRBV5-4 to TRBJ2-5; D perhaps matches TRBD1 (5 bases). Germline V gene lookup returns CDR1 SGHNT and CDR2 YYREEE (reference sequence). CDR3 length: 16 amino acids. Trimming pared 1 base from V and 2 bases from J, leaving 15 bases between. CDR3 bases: TGTGCCAGCAGCTTGATAGGCAGGGTGGCACAAGAGACCCAGTACTTC. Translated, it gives CASSLIGRVAQETQYF.

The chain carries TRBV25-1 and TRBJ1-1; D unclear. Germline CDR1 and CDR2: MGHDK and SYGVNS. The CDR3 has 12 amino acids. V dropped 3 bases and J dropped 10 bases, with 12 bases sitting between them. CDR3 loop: CASSDKGGGAFF. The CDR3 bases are TGTGCCAGCAGTGATAAGGGAGGAGGAGCTTTCTTT. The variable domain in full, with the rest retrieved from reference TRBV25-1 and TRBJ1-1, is EADIYQTPRYLVIGTGKKITLECSQTMGHDKMYWYQQDPGMELHLIHYSYGVNSTEKGDLSSESTVSRIRTEHFPLTLESARPSHTSQYLCASSDKGGGAFFGQGTRLTVV.

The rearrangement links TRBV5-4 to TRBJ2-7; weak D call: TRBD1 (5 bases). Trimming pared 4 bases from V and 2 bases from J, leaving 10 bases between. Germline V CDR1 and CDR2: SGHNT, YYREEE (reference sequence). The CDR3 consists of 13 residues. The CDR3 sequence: CASSPGHTYEQYF. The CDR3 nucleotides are TGTGCCAGCAGCCCCGGACATACCTACGAGCAGTACTTC.

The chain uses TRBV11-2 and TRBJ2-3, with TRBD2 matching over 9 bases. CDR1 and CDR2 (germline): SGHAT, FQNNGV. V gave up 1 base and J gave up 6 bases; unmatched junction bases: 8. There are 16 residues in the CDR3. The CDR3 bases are TGTGCCAGCAGCTTAGGTGCGGGAGGGCCAGGGGATACGCAGTATTTT. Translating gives CASSLGAGGPGDTQYF.

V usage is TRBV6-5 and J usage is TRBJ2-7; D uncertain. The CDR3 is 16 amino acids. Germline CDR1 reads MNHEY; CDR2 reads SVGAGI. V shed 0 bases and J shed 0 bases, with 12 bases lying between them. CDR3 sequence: CASSYSNGAVSYEQYF. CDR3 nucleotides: TGTGCCAGCAGTTACTCGAATGGTGCAGTCTCCTACGAGCAGTACTTC.

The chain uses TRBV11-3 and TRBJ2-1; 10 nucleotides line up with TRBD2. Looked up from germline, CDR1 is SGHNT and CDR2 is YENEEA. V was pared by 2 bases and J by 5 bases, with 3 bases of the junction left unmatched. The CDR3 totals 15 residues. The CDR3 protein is CASSLTSGANNEQFF. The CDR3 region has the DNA TGTGCCAGCAGCTTAACTAGCGGGGCTAACAATGAGCAGTTCTTC.